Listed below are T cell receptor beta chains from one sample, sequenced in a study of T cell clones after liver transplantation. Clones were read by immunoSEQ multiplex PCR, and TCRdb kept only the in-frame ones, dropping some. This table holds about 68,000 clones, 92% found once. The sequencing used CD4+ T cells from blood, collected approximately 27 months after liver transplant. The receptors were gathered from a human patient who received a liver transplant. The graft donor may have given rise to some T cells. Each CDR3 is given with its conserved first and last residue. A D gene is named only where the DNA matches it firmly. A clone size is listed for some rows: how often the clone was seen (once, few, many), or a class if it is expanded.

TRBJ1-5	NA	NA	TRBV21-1	TGTGCCAGCCTCCCGCGAGGGGTAGGCAATCAGCCCCAGCATTTT	CASLPRGVGNQPQHF
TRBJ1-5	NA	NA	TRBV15	TGTGCCACCAGCAGGGAGGGGCCGGGACAGCCCCAGCATTTT	CATSREGPGQPQHF
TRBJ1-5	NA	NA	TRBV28	TGTGCCAGCAGTTTACCCGTGCCAACCGTCGGTAGCAATCAGCCCCAGCATTTT	CASSLPVPTVGSNQPQHF
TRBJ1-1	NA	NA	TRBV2	TGTGCCAGCAGCGAAGAGACACCACAGGGCGCTGAAGCTTTCTTT	CASSEETPQGAEAFF
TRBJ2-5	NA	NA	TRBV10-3	TGTGCCATCAGTGGCGAAGGTTCGGCGGGACAAGAGACCCAGTACTTC	CAISGEGSAGQETQYF
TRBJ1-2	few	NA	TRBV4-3	TGCGCCAGCAGCCAAGATCTGGCAGATCCTGGGCCCTATGGCTACACCTTC	CASSQDLADPGPYGYTF
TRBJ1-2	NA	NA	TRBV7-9	TGTGCCAGCAGTCCAGCGGAGGGTTCCCCTGGCTACACCTTC	CASSPAEGSPGYTF
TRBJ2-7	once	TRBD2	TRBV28	TGTGCCAGCAGTCTCCCCTGGGCTAGCGGGAGATACGAGCAGTACTTC	CASSLPWASGRYEQYF
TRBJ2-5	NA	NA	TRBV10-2	TGCGCCAGCAGTGGAACCCTAGCGTTAAGAGAGACCCAGTACTTC	CASSGTLALRETQYF
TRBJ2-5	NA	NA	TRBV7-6	TGTGCCAGCAGCAACAGGGTTTCCCACCAAGAGACCCAGTACTTC	CASSNRVSHQETQYF
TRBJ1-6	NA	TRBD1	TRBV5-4	TGTGCCAGCAGCCCTGGACAGGGGGCCCTGGGTTCACCCCTCCACTTT	CASSPGQGALGSPLHF
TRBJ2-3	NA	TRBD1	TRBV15	TGTGCCACCAGCAGAGCGGGACAGGGGGCGGATACGCAGTATTTT	CATSRAGQGADTQYF
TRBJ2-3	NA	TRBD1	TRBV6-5	TGTGCCAGCAGTTACTTCCAGGGGGCTAGCACAGATACGCAGTATTTT	CASSYFQGASTDTQYF
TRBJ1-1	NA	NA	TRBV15	TGTGCCACCAGCAGAGATCTCCAGGGACCCACTGAAGCTTTCTTT	CATSRDLQGPTEAFF
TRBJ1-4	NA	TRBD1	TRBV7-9	TGTGCCAGCAGCTTGGCGGATGGGGGGACAGTCGGAGGGAAACTGTTTTTT	CASSLADGGTVGGKLFF
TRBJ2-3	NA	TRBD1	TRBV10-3	TGTGCCATCACACCGAGTACGGACAGGGGAGTGAATACGCAGTATTTT	CAITPSTDRGVNTQYF
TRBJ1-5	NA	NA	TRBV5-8	TGTGCCAGCAGCTTGGCTAGCCAGCCCCAGCATTTT	CASSLASQPQHF
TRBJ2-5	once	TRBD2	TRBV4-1	TGCGCCAGCAGCCAAGTCGGGAGGGTGATGGGGGAGACCCAGTACTTC	CASSQVGRVMGETQYF
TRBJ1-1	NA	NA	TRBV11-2	TGTGCCAGCAGCTTAGCTCGGAACACTGAAGCTTTCTTT	CASSLARNTEAFF
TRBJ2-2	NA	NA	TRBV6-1	TGTGCCAGCAGTGAAACCGGGACCTGGAACACCGGGGAGCTGTTTTTT	CASSETGTWNTGELFF
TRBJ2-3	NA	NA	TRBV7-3	TGTGCCAGCAGCTTAATGGCGAGCGCGGATACGCAGTATTTT	CASSLMASADTQYF
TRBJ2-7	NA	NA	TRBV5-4	TGTGCCAGCAGCTTGGGAGGTGGCGAGCAGTACTTC	CASSLGGGEQYF
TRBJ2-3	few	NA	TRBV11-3	TGTGCCAGCAGCCAAGGACAGGCGGGAGACGCAGATACGCAGTATTTT	CASSQGQAGDADTQYF
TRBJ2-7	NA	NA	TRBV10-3	TGTGCCATCAGTGGGGACGGAAGCTCCTACGAGCAGTACTTC	CAISGDGSSYEQYF
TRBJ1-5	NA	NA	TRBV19	TGTGCCAGTACCGGGGTTCCAGGTCAGCCCCAGCATTTT	CASTGVPGQPQHF
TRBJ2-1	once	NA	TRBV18	TGTGCCAGCTCACCACCGAGGACGTCTCGAATCAATGAGCAGTTCTTC	CASSPPRTSRINEQFF
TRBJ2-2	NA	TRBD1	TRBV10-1	TGCGCCAGCAGTGACAGGGGGAGCGGGGAGCTGTTTTTT	CASSDRGSGELFF
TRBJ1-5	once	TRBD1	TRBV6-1	TGTGCCAGCAGTGGGGGACAGGCCGATCAGCCCCAGCATTTT	CASSGGQADQPQHF
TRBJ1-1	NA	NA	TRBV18	TGTGCCAGCTCACCGCACCCTGACATCTCTGAAGCTTTCTTT	CASSPHPDISEAFF
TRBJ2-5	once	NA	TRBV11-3	TGTGCCAGCAGCCCCTCGGGGGCGGGGGAGACCCAGTACTTC	CASSPSGAGETQYF
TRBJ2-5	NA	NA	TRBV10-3	TGTGCCATCAGTGCCAGGATCGAAGAGACCCAGTACTTC	CAISARIEETQYF
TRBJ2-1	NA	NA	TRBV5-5	TGTGCCAGCAGTTACGTCCAGGGTAATGAGCAGTTCTTC	CASSYVQGNEQFF
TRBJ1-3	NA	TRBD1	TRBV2	TGTGCCAGCGCGGGGACAGGAGGCAACACCATATATTTT	CASAGTGGNTIYF
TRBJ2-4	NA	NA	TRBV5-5	TGTGCCAGCAGCTTGTGGATAGACGGAAACATTCAGTACTTC	CASSLWIDGNIQYF
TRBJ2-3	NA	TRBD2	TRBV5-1	TGCGCCAGCAGCCCTCTAGCGGGAGATGCAGATACGCAGTATTTT	CASSPLAGDADTQYF
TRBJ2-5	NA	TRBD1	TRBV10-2	TGCGCCAGCAGGGCCGCGGGACAGGGTGCCCCCCAAGAGACCCAGTACTTC	CASRAAGQGAPQETQYF
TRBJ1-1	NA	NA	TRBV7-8	TGTGCCAGCAGCTTAGGGAGGATGGTGGGAAAGAACACTGAAGCTTTCTTT	CASSLGRMVGKNTEAFF
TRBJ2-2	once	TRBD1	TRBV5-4	TGTGCCAGCAGCCCTGGGGACAGGGGACAAGGGGAGCTGTTTTTT	CASSPGDRGQGELFF
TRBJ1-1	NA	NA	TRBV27	TGTGCCAGCAGCCAAAGTGGGGTATTGACGGAAGCTTTCTTT	CASSQSGVLTEAFF
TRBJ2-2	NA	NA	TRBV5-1	TGCGCCAGCAGCGTCCAGGATAGTTTGGCCGGGGAGCTGTTTTTT	CASSVQDSLAGELFF
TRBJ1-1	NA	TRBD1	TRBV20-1	TGCAGTGCTAGCCTACAGGGGAAAGCTTTCTTT	CSASLQGKAFF
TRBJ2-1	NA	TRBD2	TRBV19	TGTGCCAGTAGTTCGGAACGGGAGGTGTCGGAGCAGTTCTTC	CASSSEREVSEQFF
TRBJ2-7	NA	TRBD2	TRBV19	TGTGCCAGTAGTATAGGCCCCACCGCTAGCGGGCGATCCTACGAGCAGTACTTC	CASSIGPTASGRSYEQYF
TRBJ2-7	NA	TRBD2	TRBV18	TGTGCCAGCTCACCTTCTAGGACTAGCGGTTCCTACGAGCAGTACTTC	CASSPSRTSGSYEQYF
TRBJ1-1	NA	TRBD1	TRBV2	TGTGCCAGCAACCGACAACAGGGGGACACTGAAGCTTTCTTT	CASNRQQGDTEAFF
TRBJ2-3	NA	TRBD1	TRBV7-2	TGTGCCAGCAGCCCTCGGACAGGGGGCGCAGATACGCAGTATTTT	CASSPRTGGADTQYF
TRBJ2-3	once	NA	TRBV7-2	TGTGCCACCAAGACAGGGACTAGCACAGATACGCAGTATTTT	CATKTGTSTDTQYF
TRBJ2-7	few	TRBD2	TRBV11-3	TGTGCCAGCAGCTGGGGAGGGCATAGCAACGAGCAGTACTTC	CASSWGGHSNEQYF
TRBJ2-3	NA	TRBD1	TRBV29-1	TGCAGCGTGCCCGACAGGGCGGCAGATACGCAGTATTTT	CSVPDRAADTQYF
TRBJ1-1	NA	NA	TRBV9	TGTGCCAGCAGCGTAGACCAGGGGAACACTGAAGCTTTCTTT	CASSVDQGNTEAFF
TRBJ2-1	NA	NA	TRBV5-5	TGTGCCAGCAGCTTGGAAAGGCAGATCTACAATGAGCAGTTCTTC	CASSLERQIYNEQFF
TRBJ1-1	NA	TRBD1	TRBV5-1	TGCGCCAGCAGCTTGGCTAGTCCGGGACAGAATGAAGCTTTCTTT	CASSLASPGQNEAFF
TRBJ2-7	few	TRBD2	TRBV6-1	TGTGCCAGCAGCGAAGCGCTAGCGGGAGGGCCAAACTACGAGCAGTACTTC	CASSEALAGGPNYEQYF
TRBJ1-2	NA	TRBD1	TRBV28	TGTGCCAGCAGTCCAGGGGGCCCGCGTGGCTACACCTTC	CASSPGGPRGYTF
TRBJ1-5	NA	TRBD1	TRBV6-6	TGTGCCAGCAGTTACTCGACAGGGGGCACCAATCAGCCCCAGCATTTT	CASSYSTGGTNQPQHF
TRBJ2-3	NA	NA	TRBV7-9	TGTGCCAGCAGCTTAGGCTTAGGATTTGGCACAGATACGCAGTATTTT	CASSLGLGFGTDTQYF
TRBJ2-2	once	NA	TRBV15	TGTGCCACCAGCAGAGACAGCGCTCCGAACACCGGGGAGCTGTTTTTT	CATSRDSAPNTGELFF
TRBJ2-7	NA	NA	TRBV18	TGTGCCAGCTCAATTGATTTTGGGGGCGGCCACGAGCAGTACTTC	CASSIDFGGGHEQYF
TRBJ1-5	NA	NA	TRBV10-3	TGTGCCATCAGTTCAGATGGTATTCAGCCCCAGCATTTT	CAISSDGIQPQHF
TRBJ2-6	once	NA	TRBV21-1	TGTGCCAGCAGCAAAGAGATGGGTACCGGGGCCAACGTCCTGACTTTC	CASSKEMGTGANVLTF